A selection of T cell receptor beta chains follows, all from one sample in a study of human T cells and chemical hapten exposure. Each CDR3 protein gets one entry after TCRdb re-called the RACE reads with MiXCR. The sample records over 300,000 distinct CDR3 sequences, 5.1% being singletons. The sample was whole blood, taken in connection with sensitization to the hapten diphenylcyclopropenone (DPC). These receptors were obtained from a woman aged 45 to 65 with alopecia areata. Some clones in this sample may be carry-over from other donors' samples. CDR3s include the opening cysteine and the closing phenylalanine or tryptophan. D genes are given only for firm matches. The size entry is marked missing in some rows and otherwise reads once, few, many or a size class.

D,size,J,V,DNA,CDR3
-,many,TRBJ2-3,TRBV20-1,TGCAGTGCTAGGACTCTGTCAGATACGCAGTATTTT,CSARTLSDTQYF
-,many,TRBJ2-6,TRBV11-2,TGTGCCAGCAGCTCCGTCTCTGGGGCCAACGTCCTGACTTTC,CASSSVSGANVLTF
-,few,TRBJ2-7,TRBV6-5,TGTGCCAGCAGGACACCGCTCCTAGGCGAGCAGTACTTC,CASRTPLLGEQYF
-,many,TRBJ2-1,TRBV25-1,TGTGCCAGCAGTGTACTTACCTACAATGAGCAGTTCTTC,CASSVLTYNEQFF
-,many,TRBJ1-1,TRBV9,TGTGCCAGCAGCGGAGGGCTCACTGAAGCTTTCTTT,CASSGGLTEAFF
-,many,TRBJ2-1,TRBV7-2,TGTGCCAGCAGCTACGGACATGGGGCCTACAATGAGCAGTTCTTC,CASSYGHGAYNEQFF
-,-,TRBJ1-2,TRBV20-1,TGCAGTGCTAGCAGGGACGACAGCTATGGCTACACCTTC,CSASRDDSYGYTF
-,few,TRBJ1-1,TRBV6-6,TGTGCCAGCAGTTCTAGGGGAAGTCAGCAGGGCACTGAAGCTTTCTTT,CASSSRGSQQGTEAFF
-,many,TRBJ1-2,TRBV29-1,TGCAGCGTGGAATCCGGGACCTATGGCTACACCTTC,CSVESGTYGYTF
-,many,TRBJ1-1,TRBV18,TGTGCCAGCTCACTTGAGGTCGGCACTGAAGCTTTCTTT,CASSLEVGTEAFF
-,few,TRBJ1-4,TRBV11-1,TGTGCCAGCAGCGCCCGGGACGGTACTAATGAAAAACTGTTTTTT,CASSARDGTNEKLFF
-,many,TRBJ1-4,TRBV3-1,TGTGCCAGCAGCCCCGGACAGCGCGTAATCAATGAAAAACTGTTTTTT,CASSPGQRVINEKLFF
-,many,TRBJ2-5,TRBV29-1,TGCAGCGTTGGCGCCCCGGACGAACGGGAGACCCAGTACTTC,CSVGAPDERETQYF
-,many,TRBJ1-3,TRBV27,TGTGCCAGCCGTTCAGGAAACACCATATATTTT,CASRSGNTIYF
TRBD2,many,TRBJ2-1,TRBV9,TGTGCCAGCAGCGTAGCCGGGCGGGAGGGGAATGAGCAGTTCTTC,CASSVAGREGNEQFF
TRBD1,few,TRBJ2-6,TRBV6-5,TGTGCCAGCGGGACAGACCTCTCTGGGGCCAACGTCCTGACTTTC,CASGTDLSGANVLTF
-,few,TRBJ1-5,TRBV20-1,TGCAGTGCTAGACCACAGGGTAATCAGCCCCAGCATTTT,CSARPQGNQPQHF
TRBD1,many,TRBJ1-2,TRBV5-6,TGTGCCAGCAGCTTGGAACAGGGGATTGGCTACACCTTC,CASSLEQGIGYTF
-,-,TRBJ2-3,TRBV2,TGTGCCAGCAGGGAGCGGACAGCCAGCACAGATACGCAGTATTTT,CASRERTASTDTQYF
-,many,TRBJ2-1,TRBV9,TGTGCCAGCAGCGCTCGATTCAACAATGAGCAGTTCTTC,CASSARFNNEQFF
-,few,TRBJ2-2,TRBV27,TGTGCCAGCAGTTTAATGGACCCTTGGTCCGGGGAGCTGTTTTTT,CASSLMDPWSGELFF
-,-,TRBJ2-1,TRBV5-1,TGCGCCAGCAACCCGGGACTTCTAAGCTCCTACAATGAGCAGTTCTTC,CASNPGLLSSYNEQFF
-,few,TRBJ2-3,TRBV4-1,TGCGCCAGCAGCGGGGCAGCTAGCACAGATACGCAGTATTTT,CASSGAASTDTQYF
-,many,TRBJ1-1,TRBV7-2,TGTGCCAGCAGCTTAGCGCCTGGGAGTGCGCCTGAAGCTTTCTTT,CASSLAPGSAPEAFF
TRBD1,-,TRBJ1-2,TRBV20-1,TGCAGTGCTCGAGGGACAGGGGACTACACCTTC,CSARGTGDYTF
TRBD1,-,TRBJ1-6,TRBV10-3,TGTGCCATCACCGACCCAGGCAGGGGGGGGTCACCCCTCCACTTT,CAITDPGRGGSPLHF
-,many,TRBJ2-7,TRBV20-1,TGCAGTGCTAGGGGCGGGGTAGCGCCAGTCCCCTACGAGCAGTACTTC,CSARGGVAPVPYEQYF
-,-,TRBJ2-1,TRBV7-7,TGTGCCAGCAGTTCCGGCCCCGGCTCTTCCAATGAGCAGTTCTTC,CASSSGPGSSNEQFF
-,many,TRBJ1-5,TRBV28,TGTGCCAGCAGTTTTGGGGGACGGACACCTAAGGATCAGCCCCAGCATTTT,CASSFGGRTPKDQPQHF
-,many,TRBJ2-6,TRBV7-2,TGTGCCAGCAGCTTAGGTGTGGCCAACGTCCTGACTTTC,CASSLGVANVLTF
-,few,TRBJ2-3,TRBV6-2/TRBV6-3,TGTGCCAGCAGTTACTGGGGGGGCCACACAGATACGCAGTATTTT,CASSYWGGHTDTQYF
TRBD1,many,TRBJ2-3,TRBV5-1,TGCGCCAGCAGCCTGGGACAGGGGGCATCGGATACGCAGTATTTT,CASSLGQGASDTQYF
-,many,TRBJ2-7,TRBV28,TGTGCCAGCAGTTTCTTTAACCCCGGGACTCTGTACTTC,CASSFFNPGTLYF
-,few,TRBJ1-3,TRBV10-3,TGTGCCATCAGTGATTTTATGGGCGTTGGAAACACCATATATTTT,CAISDFMGVGNTIYF
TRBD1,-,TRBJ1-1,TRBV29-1,TGCAGCTTTACAGGGGGCACTGAAGCTTTCTTT,CSFTGGTEAFF
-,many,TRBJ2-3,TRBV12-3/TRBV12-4,TGTGCCAGCAGCTCCCCCCTAGCAGGAACGCAGTATTTT,CASSSPLAGTQYF
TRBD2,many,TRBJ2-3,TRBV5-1,TGCGCCAGCAGCACTCCTAGCGGGCGCACAGATACGCAGTATTTT,CASSTPSGRTDTQYF
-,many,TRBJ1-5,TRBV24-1,TGTGCCACCAGTGACGGGAATCAGCCCCAGCATTTT,CATSDGNQPQHF
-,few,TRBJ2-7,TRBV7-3,TGTGCCAGCAGCTTGGATAGGGTGCGCGACGAGCAGTACTTC,CASSLDRVRDEQYF
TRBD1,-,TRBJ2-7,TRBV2,TGTGCCAGCAGTCACAGGGGGCTCTCCTACGAGCAGTACTTC,CASSHRGLSYEQYF
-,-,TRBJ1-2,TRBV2,TGTGCCAGCAGTGAAGGCCACCCTAACTATGGCTACACCTTC,CASSEGHPNYGYTF
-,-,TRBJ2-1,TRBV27,TGTGCCAGCAGCCCGCGCAGAGCGACCTACAATGAGCAGTTCTTC,CASSPRRATYNEQFF
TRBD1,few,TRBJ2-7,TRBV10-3,TGTGCCATCAGGCCGGGACAGGGGTTCTCCTACGAGCAGTACTTC,CAIRPGQGFSYEQYF
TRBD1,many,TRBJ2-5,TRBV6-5,TGTGCCAGCAGTAGGGACAGGGGACAGACCCAGTACTTC,CASSRDRGQTQYF
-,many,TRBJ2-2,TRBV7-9,TGTGCCAGCAGCTCCAGACGGACCGGGGAGCTGTTTTTT,CASSSRRTGELFF
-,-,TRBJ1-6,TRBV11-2,TGTGCCAGCAGCTTAGATCCCAGTTGGAATTCACCCCTCCACTTT,CASSLDPSWNSPLHF
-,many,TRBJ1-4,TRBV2,TGTGCCAGCAGTGAAGCTCAGGGAGCAGTTGAAAAACTGTTTTTT,CASSEAQGAVEKLFF
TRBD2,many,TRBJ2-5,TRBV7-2,TGTGCCAGCAGCTTAACACTAGCGGAAGAGACCCAGTACTTC,CASSLTLAEETQYF
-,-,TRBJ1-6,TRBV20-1,TGCAGTGCAACGTTCAGGGATCCCCTCCACTTT,CSATFRDPLHF
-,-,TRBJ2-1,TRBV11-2,TGTGCCAGCAGCTTCCTGGCAGTCGATGAGCAGTTCTTC,CASSFLAVDEQFF
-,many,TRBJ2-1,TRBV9,TGTGCCAGCAGCGTTGAGGGGACCAAGTACAATGAGCAGTTCTTC,CASSVEGTKYNEQFF
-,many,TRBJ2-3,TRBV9,TGTGCCAGCAGCCCGGAGGACGGAAGCACAGATACGCAGTATTTT,CASSPEDGSTDTQYF
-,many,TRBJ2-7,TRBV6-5,TGTGCCAGCAGTTACGGGCGAAGTGGGGGCTACGAGCAGTACTTC,CASSYGRSGGYEQYF